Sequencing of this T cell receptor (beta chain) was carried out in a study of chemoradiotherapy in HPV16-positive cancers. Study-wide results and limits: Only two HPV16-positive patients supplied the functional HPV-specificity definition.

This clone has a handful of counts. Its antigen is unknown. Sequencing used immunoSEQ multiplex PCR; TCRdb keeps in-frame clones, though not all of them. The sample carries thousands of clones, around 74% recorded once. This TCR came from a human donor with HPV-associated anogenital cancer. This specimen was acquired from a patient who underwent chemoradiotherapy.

DNA for the CDR3: TGTGCCAGCAGCAGGACAGGGGTCTACGAGCAGTACTTC. This codes for CASSRTGVYEQYF. The chain uses TRBV7-9 and TRBJ2-7; TRBD1 matches 9 bases. The CDR3 contains 13 residues. V trimming: 5 bases; J trimming: 3 bases; junction bases outside the gene matches: 2. Germline V gene data show CDR1 as SEHNR and CDR2 as FQNEAQ (reference sequence).